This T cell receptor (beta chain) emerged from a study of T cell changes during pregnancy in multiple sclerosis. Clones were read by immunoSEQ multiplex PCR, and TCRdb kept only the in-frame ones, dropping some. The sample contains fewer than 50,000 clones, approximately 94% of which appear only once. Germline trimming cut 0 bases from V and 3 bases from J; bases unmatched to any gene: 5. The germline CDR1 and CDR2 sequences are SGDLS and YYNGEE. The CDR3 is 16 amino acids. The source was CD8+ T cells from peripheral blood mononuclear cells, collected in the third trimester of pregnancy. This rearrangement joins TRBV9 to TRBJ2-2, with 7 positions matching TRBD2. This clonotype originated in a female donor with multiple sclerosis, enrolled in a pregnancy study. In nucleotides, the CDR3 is TGTGCCAGCAGCGTAGCCGGGGGGTTGGACACCGGGGAGCTGTTTTTT. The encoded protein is CASSVAGGLDTGELFF.